These 23 T cell receptor beta chains came from one sample sequenced in a study of shared clonotypes between healthy human individuals. Positively selected for CCR7, the CD45RO-negative cells used as naive CD8 cells excluded terminally differentiated effector memory CD45RA+ cells. Repertoires were generated with immunoSEQ multiplex PCR, while TCRdb's copy carries only in-frame clones and drops some. The sample comprises around 700,000 clones, 92% of which are singletons, and about 24% rests with the top ten. Sample: naive CD8+ T cells sorted from blood. Receptor source: a man aged 25-45 years in good health.

V gene TRBV7-9 combines with J gene TRBJ2-7, with 10 bases matching TRBD1. J gave up 2 bases and V 5 bases, and 3 bases lay outside the gene matches. The CDR3 is 14 amino acids. Germline values: CDR1 SEHNR, CDR2 FQNEAQ (reference sequence). For the CDR3, the DNA is TGTGCCAGCAGCCACGGGACAGGGGCCTACGAGCAGTACTTC. This gives the protein CASSHGTGAYEQYF.

The chain carries TRBV5-1 and TRBJ2-1; the match to TRBD1 covers 7 bases. CDR3 size: 15 residues. Looked up from germline, CDR1 is SGHRS and CDR2 is YFSETQ. Trimming cost V 5 bases and J 8 bases; bases outside gene matches: 13. The CDR3 sequence: CASRPTGDPLDEQFF. The CDR3 DNA reads as TGCGCCAGCAGGCCTACAGGGGACCCTCTCGATGAGCAGTTCTTC.

This chain links TRBV5-1 with TRBJ2-5, with 14 nucleotides matching TRBD2. Germline-derived CDR1 and CDR2 are SGHRS and YFSETQ. With 0 bases clipped from V and 5 bases from J, the junction kept 3 bases outside the gene matches. The CDR3 is made up of 16 amino acids. The CDR3 loop is CASSLGTSGRMETQYF. CDR3 DNA: TGCGCCAGCAGCTTGGGGACTAGCGGGAGGATGGAGACCCAGTACTTC.

V usage is TRBV6-6 and J usage is TRBJ1-1, with D maybe TRBD1 (5 bases). Germline V gene data show CDR1 as MNHNY and CDR2 as SVGAGI (reference sequence). V was cut by 5 bases and J by 1 base, with 11 bases left in between. The CDR3 loop spans 14 amino acids. The CDR3 loop reads CASSAGTANTEAFF. The CDR3 nucleotides are TGTGCCAGCAGTGCCGGGACGGCGAACACTGAAGCTTTCTTT.

The J gene is TRBJ2-3, the V gene TRBV27; 7 bases map to TRBD2. Germline V gene data show CDR1 as MNHEY and CDR2 as SMNVEV (reference sequence). Germline trimming cut 3 bases from V and 1 base from J; bases unmatched to any gene: 1. There are 14 residues in the CDR3. The CDR3 reads CASSLAGGTDTQYF. CDR3 nucleotide sequence: TGTGCCAGCAGTTTGGCGGGGGGCACAGATACGCAGTATTTT.

The chain is built from TRBV5-1 and TRBJ2-7; D uncertain. Germline-derived CDR1 and CDR2 are SGHRS and YFSETQ. Trimming left V 4 bases short and J 7 bases short, with 24 bases between. The CDR3 sequence is 16 residues long. Here the CDR3 DNA reads TGCGCCAGCAGCGTGCAAGGTCCCGCTTTTGGTGGGGAGCAGTACTTC. Its translation is CASSVQGPAFGGEQYF.

The chain links TRBV19 to TRBJ2-3; D could derive from TRBD1 or TRBD2 (6 bases each). Trimming stripped 5 bases from V and 10 bases from J, with 13 bases between. CDR1 is LNHDA, CDR2 SQIVND, per germline (reference sequence). This CDR3 has 12 amino acids. CDR3 nucleotides: TGTGCCAGTAGTGCCTACAGGGAGGCGCAGTATTTT. Amino acids: CASSAYREAQYF.

The J gene is TRBJ2-1, the V gene TRBV2; D unclear. The CDR3 covers 13 residues. Germline V lookup: CDR1 SNHLY, CDR2 FYNNEI. V was cut by 4 bases and J by 5 bases, with 9 bases left in between. The CDR3 region is CASSGSNNNEQFF. CDR3 DNA sequence: TGTGCCAGCAGTGGGAGTAATAACAATGAGCAGTTCTTC.

The chain has TRBV5-4 and TRBJ1-1, with a possible D match to TRBD1 (6 bases). The CDR3 runs 13 residues. Trimming took off 4 bases at V and 2 bases at J, with 9 bases between the two ends. Germline-derived CDR1 and CDR2 are SGHNT and YYREEE (reference sequence). The CDR3 DNA reads as TGTGCCAGCAGCGAGACAGGTAACACTGAAGCTTTCTTT. This encodes CASSETGNTEAFF.

The chain couples TRBV27 to TRBJ1-5; the match to TRBD1 covers 9 bases. The CDR3 contains 16 residues. Germline V lookup: CDR1 MNHEY, CDR2 SMNVEV (reference sequence). J gave up 5 bases and V 9 bases, and 14 bases lay outside the gene matches. DNA for the CDR3: TGTGCCAGTCAACCCACGGGACAGGGAAGGCATCAGCCCCAGCATTTT. This gives the protein CASQPTGQGRHQPQHF.

The sample holds a few counts of this clone. CDR3 residues: CASSQDYGYTF. The CDR3 coding sequence is TGTGCCAGCAGCCAGGACTATGGCTACACCTTC. The V and J genes are TRBV5-5 and TRBJ1-2; D is undetermined. Germline V lookup: CDR1 SGHKS, CDR2 YYEKEE (reference sequence). V gave up 4 bases and J gave up 3 bases, with 4 bases separating them. The CDR3 runs 11 residues.

V gene TRBV19 combines with J gene TRBJ2-1; D possibly corresponds to TRBD1 (6 bases). V shed 3 bases and J shed 4 bases, with 7 bases lying between them. The germline CDR1 and CDR2 sequences are LNHDA and SQIVND (reference sequence). This CDR3 contains 13 residues. The CDR3 DNA reads TGTGCCAGTAGTATTGACAGGTACAATGAGCAGTTCTTC. As protein: CASSIDRYNEQFF.

The chain uses TRBV7-9 and TRBJ2-7; 10 bases are a match to TRBD2. Germline values: CDR1 SEHNR, CDR2 FQNEAQ (reference sequence). With 5 bases clipped from V and 7 bases from J, the junction kept 8 bases outside the gene matches. The length of the CDR3 is 14 residues. The CDR3 region has the DNA TGTGCCAGCAGCGAGAGCGGGAGGGCCGGGGAGCAGTACTTC. This gives the protein CASSESGRAGEQYF. Full variable domain (missing parts from reference TRBV7-9 and TRBJ2-7): DTGVSQNPRHKITKRGQNVTFRCDPISEHNRLYWYRQTLGQGPEFLTYFQNEAQLEKSRLLSDRFSAERPKGSFSTLEIQRTEQGDSAMYLCASSESGRAGEQYFGPGTRLTVT.

The chain carries TRBV11-2 and TRBJ2-7, with 13 positions matching TRBD2. The CDR3 covers 16 residues. Trimming at V came to 4 bases and at J to 4 bases, leaving 7 bases not matched to a gene. Germline V lookup: CDR1 SGHAT, CDR2 FQNNGV. The chain's CDR3 is CASSYEGLAGYYEQYF. CDR3 bases: TGTGCCAGCAGCTACGAGGGACTAGCGGGATATTACGAGCAGTACTTC. The whole variable domain, remainder taken from reference TRBV11-2 and TRBJ2-7, is EAGVAQSPRYKIIEKRQSVAFWCNPISGHATLYWYQQILGQGPKLLIQFQNNGVVDDSQLPKDRFSAERLKGVDSTLKIQPAKLEDSAVYLCASSYEGLAGYYEQYFGPGTRLTVT.

The genes are TRBV27 and TRBJ2-4, with 9 positions matching TRBD2. Germline CDR1 is MNHEY and CDR2 is SMNVEV (reference sequence). Trimming took 4 bases from V and 1 from J; bases not matched to a gene: 5. This CDR3 region has 16 residues. The CDR3, as DNA: TGTGCCAGCAGTTCGATAGCGGGAGTGGCCAAAAACATTCAGTACTTC. Residues: CASSSIAGVAKNIQYF.

The chain couples TRBV27 to TRBJ1-2; D gene uncertain. V dropped 3 bases and J dropped 0 bases, with 5 bases sitting between them. The CDR3 is 13 residues long. In germline, CDR1 is MNHEY, CDR2 SMNVEV (reference sequence). The CDR3 sequence: CASSFAANYGYTF. CDR3 DNA sequence: TGTGCCAGCAGTTTCGCGGCTAACTATGGCTACACCTTC.

The rearrangement joins TRBV2 to TRBJ2-7; TRBD2 matches 8 bases. Germline V gives CDR1 SNHLY, CDR2 FYNNEI. The trim removed 1 base at V and 4 bases at J, leaving 9 bases unmatched. The CDR3 totals 16 residues. The CDR3 nucleotides read TGTGCCAGCAGTGAAGGTAACAGAGCGGGAGTATACGAGCAGTACTTC. It is translated as CASSEGNRAGVYEQYF.

The chain carries TRBV15 and TRBJ2-4; D not resolved. V was shortened by 8 bases and J by 0 bases, with 8 bases between the two germline ends. Germline assignment: CDR1 LNHNV and CDR2 YYDKDF (reference sequence). This CDR3 has 13 amino acids. CDR3 nucleotide sequence: TGTGCCACCGGGATTATAGCCAAAAACATTCAGTACTTC. This sequence encodes CATGIIAKNIQYF. The entire variable domain, with the rest obtained from reference TRBV15 and TRBJ2-4, is as follows: DAMVIQNPRYQVTQFGKPVTLSCSQTLNHNVMYWYQQKSSQAPKLLFHYYDKDFNNEADTPDNFQSRRPNTSFCFLDIRSPGLGDTAMYLCATGIIAKNIQYFGAGTRLSVL.

The chain is built from TRBV19 and TRBJ2-2, with 10 bases fitting TRBD1. The CDR3 has 15 amino acids. The V gene's germline CDR1 is LNHDA and CDR2 SQIVND (reference sequence). With V trimmed by 4 bases and J by 6 bases, 5 bases remained unmatched. The chain's CDR3 is CASSRDRGIAGELFF. CDR3 bases: TGTGCCAGTAGTAGGGACAGGGGAATCGCCGGGGAGCTGTTTTTT.

The gene calls are TRBV7-9 and TRBJ2-7, with 7 bases identical to TRBD1. In germline, CDR1 is SEHNR, CDR2 FQNEAQ (reference sequence). Trimming at V came to 5 bases and at J to 4 bases, leaving 8 bases not matched to a gene. CDR3 length: 14 residues. The CDR3: CASSGRDSVYEQYF. The DNA for the CDR3 is TGTGCCAGCAGCGGTCGGGACAGCGTATACGAGCAGTACTTC.

The V call is TRBV6-1, the J call TRBJ2-1, with TRBD1 matching over 9 bases. J was trimmed by 7 bases and V by 2 bases; bases with no gene match: 6. Germline CDR1 MNHNS, CDR2 SASEGT. The CDR3 has 15 amino acids. The CDR3 region has the DNA TGTGCCAGCAGTGAATGGGGGACAGGGAAGAATGAGCAGTTCTTC. Amino acid sequence: CASSEWGTGKNEQFF.

The V and J genes are TRBV30 and TRBJ1-1, with D maybe TRBD1 (5 bases). V lost 3 bases and J lost 6, with 20 bases in between. Germline V CDR1 and CDR2: GTSNPN, SVGIG (reference sequence). The CDR3 length is 15 residues. CDR3 sequence: CAWRPRDSSGAEAFF. For the CDR3, the DNA is TGTGCCTGGAGGCCACGAGACAGTTCCGGGGCTGAAGCTTTCTTT. The full variable domain, completed using reference TRBV30 and TRBJ1-1, is SQTIHQWPATLVQPVGSPLSLECTVEGTSNPNLYWYRQAAGRGLQLLFYSVGIGQISSEVPQNLSASRPQDRQFILSSKKLLLSDSGFYLCAWRPRDSSGAEAFFGQGTRLTVV.

The genes are TRBV5-6 and TRBJ2-7, with no clear D. Trimming took 2 bases from V and 6 from J, leaving 15 bases between them. CDR1 SGHDT and CDR2 YYEEEE come from the germline V gene. CDR3 length: 14 amino acids. DNA for the CDR3: TGTGCCAGCAGCTTATTTCTTCGGCAGAGCGAGCAGTACTTC. Encoded protein: CASSLFLRQSEQYF.